This paragraph covers one TCR beta chain sequence. These data are taken from a study of blood T cell repertoires in COVID-19. This table comes from immunoSEQ multiplex PCR, and its TCRdb copy is limited to in-frame clones, with some not included. Found here are about 50,000 clones, approximately 85% of them singletons; the top ten hold 2% to 2.5%. V was pared by 1 base and J by 0 bases, with 9 bases between. Germline V lookup: CDR1 SGHTA, CDR2 FQGNSA. The CDR3 loop spans 15 amino acids. The TCR was taken from an older woman with acute or convalescent COVID-19. V usage is TRBV7-2 and J usage is TRBJ1-1; perhaps TRBD1 as D (5 bases). The sequencing input was peripheral blood. The CDR3 spells CASSLGGGMNTEAFF. The CDR3 DNA reads as TGTGCCAGCAGCTTAGGTGGGGGGATGAACACTGAAGCTTTCTTT.